This is a list of T cell receptor beta chains from one sample in a study of T cell responses to AZD1222 COVID-19 vaccine. Profiled with immunoSEQ multiplex PCR; TCRdb holds only in-frame clones, not every one. In the table there are 140,000 to 150,000 clones, approximately 92% of which are singletons. The sample consisted of peripheral blood, taken 28 days after the second AZD1222 dose. Source of these receptors: an adult who received the AZD1222 COVID-19 vaccine. Both conserved end residues are part of each CDR3. Each record gives: J gene, D gene, clone size, V gene, CDR3 protein, CDR3 DNA. A D gene is named only where the DNA matches it firmly. Rows give clone size only sometimes, using once, few, many, or a class for an expanded clone.

>TRBJ1-1|.|.|TRBV18
CASSPPGRYTEAFF
TGTGCCAGCTCACCCCCGGGGAGGTACACTGAAGCTTTCTTT
>TRBJ2-1|.|.|TRBV21-1
CASSKYGEGGSNEQFF
TGTGCCAGCAGCAAATACGGGGAGGGTGGCTCCAATGAGCAGTTCTTC
>TRBJ2-7|.|.|TRBV27
CASRTTEYEQYF
TGTGCCAGCAGGACGACAGAGTACGAGCAGTACTTC
>TRBJ2-7|.|once|TRBV7-9
CASSLQGSGEQYF
TGTGCCAGCAGCTTGCAGGGTTCGGGGGAGCAGTACTTC
>TRBJ2-1|TRBD1|.|TRBV27
CASSTKGTGVYNEQFF
TGTGCCAGCAGTACGAAAGGGACAGGGGTCTACAATGAGCAGTTCTTC
>TRBJ1-1|TRBD1|once|TRBV18
CASSPFPGTGDTEAFF
TGTGCCAGCTCTCCATTCCCCGGGACAGGGGACACTGAAGCTTTCTTT
>TRBJ1-5|.|.|TRBV24-1
CATTYLQGSNQPQHF
TGTGCCACCACATATCTACAGGGTAGCAATCAGCCCCAGCATTTT
>TRBJ1-1|.|.|TRBV19
CASRFGGEFSEAFF
TGTGCCAGTAGATTCGGGGGGGAGTTCTCTGAAGCTTTCTTT
>TRBJ1-1|.|.|TRBV11-2
CASSLRGAVVLF
TGTGCCAGCAGCTTAAGGGGGGCCGTCGTGCTCTTT
>TRBJ1-6|TRBD1|.|TRBV29-1
CSVGDRGNSPLHF
TGCAGCGTTGGGGACAGGGGAAATTCACCCCTCCACTTT
>TRBJ1-1|.|.|TRBV19
CASSSTPTGTEAFF
TGTGCCAGTAGTTCAACCCCTACAGGGACTGAAGCTTTCTTT
>TRBJ2-7|TRBD1|.|TRBV6-6
CAGGTGTYEQYF
TGTGCCGGTGGGACAGGTACCTACGAGCAGTACTTC
>TRBJ2-5|TRBD1|.|TRBV19
CASKKGARETQYF
TGTGCCAGTAAGAAGGGGGCGAGAGAGACCCAGTACTTC
>TRBJ2-3|.|.|TRBV5-6
CASNLGGRTDTQYF
TGTGCCAGCAACCTAGGGGGTAGAACAGATACGCAGTATTTT
>TRBJ1-1|TRBD1|.|TRBV28
CASSHGGSGGAEAFF
TGTGCCAGCAGTCACGGTGGGTCAGGGGGCGCTGAAGCTTTCTTT
>TRBJ1-4|.|.|TRBV7-9
CASSIGTDNEKLFF
TGTGCCAGCAGCATCGGGACGGATAATGAAAAACTGTTTTTT
>TRBJ2-7|TRBD1|.|TRBV18
CASSQGAGAPSYEQYF
TGTGCCAGCTCACAGGGGGCCGGAGCCCCTTCCTACGAGCAGTACTTC
>TRBJ1-5|.|.|TRBV5-5
CASSGQGVQNQPQHF
TGTGCCAGCAGCGGTCAGGGAGTCCAGAATCAGCCCCAGCATTTT
>TRBJ2-1|TRBD1|.|TRBV6-1
CASSATRDSSYNEQFF
TGTGCCAGCAGTGCAACCCGGGACAGCTCCTACAATGAGCAGTTCTTC
>TRBJ1-2|TRBD1|.|TRBV28
CASSAGTAFGYTF
TGTGCCAGCAGTGCCGGGACAGCCTTCGGCTACACCTTC
>TRBJ1-2|.|.|TRBV2
CASRAVDNYGYTF
TGTGCCAGCAGGGCGGTAGATAACTATGGCTACACCTTC
>TRBJ2-2|.|.|TRBV7-9
CASSFGQGLKAGELFF
TGTGCCAGCAGCTTCGGACAAGGGTTAAAGGCCGGGGAGCTGTTTTTT
>TRBJ1-5|.|.|TRBV18
CASSPGRSNQPQHF
TGTGCCAGCTCACCAGGACGTAGCAATCAGCCCCAGCATTTT
>TRBJ2-7|TRBD1|.|TRBV6-5
CASSSWTGAREQYF
TGTGCCAGCAGTTCCTGGACAGGGGCTAGAGAGCAGTACTTC
>TRBJ2-5|TRBD2|.|TRBV6-5
CASSPVAGGSETQYF
TGTGCCAGCAGTCCCGTAGCGGGAGGTTCAGAGACCCAGTACTTC
>TRBJ1-4|.|.|TRBV28
CASIAGMVGEKLFF
TGTGCCAGCATTGCAGGGATGGTAGGAGAAAAACTGTTTTTT
>TRBJ2-1|TRBD1|.|TRBV6-5
CASSSSGTGVNEQFF
TGTGCCAGCAGTTCTTCCGGGACAGGGGTCAATGAGCAGTTCTTC
>TRBJ2-1|.|.|TRBV5-1
CASSLEGNEQFF
TGCGCCAGCAGCTTGGAGGGCAATGAGCAGTTCTTC
>TRBJ1-2|.|.|TRBV27
CASSLTVNYGYTF
TGTGCCAGCAGTTTGACAGTTAACTATGGCTACACCTTC
>TRBJ1-2|TRBD1|.|TRBV19
CASSGRQGASYGYTF
TGTGCCAGTAGTGGGAGACAGGGGGCTTCCTATGGCTACACCTTC
>TRBJ2-3|TRBD2|.|TRBV5-1
CASSLGASGRTDTQYF
TGCGCCAGCAGCTTGGGGGCTAGCGGGAGGACAGATACGCAGTATTTT
>TRBJ1-2|.|.|TRBV2
CASSEAPGTLYGYTF
TGTGCCAGCAGTGAAGCGCCCGGGACACTCTATGGCTACACCTTC
>TRBJ1-6|TRBD1|.|TRBV4-3
CASSLGTVTLNNSPLHF
TGCGCCAGCAGCCTTGGGACAGTAACACTTAATAATTCACCCCTCCACTTT
>TRBJ1-5|TRBD1|.|TRBV30
CAWSGQGKSQPQHF
TGTGCCTGGAGCGGACAGGGTAAAAGTCAGCCCCAGCATTTT
>TRBJ1-5|TRBD1|.|TRBV6-5
CATRLTGGNQPQHF
TGTGCCACGAGGCTTACAGGGGGCAATCAGCCCCAGCATTTT
>TRBJ2-3|.|few|TRBV10-3
CAISDEGIPRTDTQYF
TGTGCCATCAGTGATGAAGGGATCCCCCGCACAGATACGCAGTATTTT
>TRBJ2-1|.|.|TRBV12-2
CASRPPLAGGPYNEQFF
TGTGCAAGTCGCCCCCCCCTGGCGGGAGGGCCATACAATGAGCAGTTCTTC
>TRBJ2-5|.|.|TRBV19
CASSNVYSETQYF
TGTGCCAGTAGTAACGTTTACAGCGAGACCCAGTACTTC
>TRBJ1-1|.|.|TRBV2
CASSSTPGEVAEAFF
TGTGCCAGCAGTTCCACCCCAGGGGAGGTGGCTGAAGCTTTCTTT
>TRBJ1-5|.|once|TRBV27
CASRQGFGQPQHF
TGTGCCAGCAGGCAGGGGTTCGGTCAGCCCCAGCATTTT
>TRBJ2-7|.|.|TRBV28
CASSPTGSFSYEQYF
TGTGCCAGCAGCCCGACAGGCAGTTTTTCCTACGAGCAGTACTTC
>TRBJ1-2|.|.|TRBV19
CASKGGLDGYTF
TGTGCCAGTAAGGGGGGACTCGATGGCTACACCTTC
>TRBJ2-1|.|.|TRBV5-6
CASSLGPAAYEQFF
TGTGCCAGCAGCTTGGGTCCAGCCGCCTATGAGCAGTTCTTC
>TRBJ2-7|.|once|TRBV5-4
CASSATGSYYEQYF
TGTGCCAGCAGCGCGACAGGCTCCTACTACGAGCAGTACTTC
>TRBJ1-6|TRBD1|.|TRBV30
CAWSSGTGYGTLHF
TGTGCCTGGAGCTCCGGGACAGGGTATGGGACCCTCCACTTT
>TRBJ2-1|TRBD2|once|TRBV6-5
CASRFSGSSYNEQFF
TGTGCCAGCAGATTTAGCGGGAGCTCCTACAATGAGCAGTTCTTC
>TRBJ2-1|TRBD2|.|TRBV7-9
CASSLGLADANEQFF
TGTGCCAGCAGTTTGGGACTAGCGGACGCCAATGAGCAGTTCTTC
>TRBJ2-3|.|.|TRBV9
CASSVWGSGTDTQYF
TGTGCCAGCAGCGTATGGGGTAGCGGCACAGATACGCAGTATTTT
>TRBJ2-7|TRBD2|.|TRBV2
CASSELASGPYEQYF
TGTGCCAGCAGTGAACTGGCTAGCGGACCCTACGAGCAGTACTTC
>TRBJ2-6|.|.|TRBV28
CASSLVGPGANVLTF
TGTGCCAGCAGTTTGGTGGGACCCGGGGCCAACGTCCTGACTTTC
>TRBJ1-3|.|.|TRBV29-1
CSVVTGFSGNTIYF
TGCAGCGTTGTAACAGGGTTCTCTGGAAACACCATATATTTT
>TRBJ1-3|.|.|TRBV5-6
CASSLVDHSGNTIYF
TGTGCCAGCAGCTTGGTGGATCACTCTGGAAACACCATATATTTT
>TRBJ2-1|TRBD2|.|TRBV7-2
CASSLIQGLASRVNEQFF
TGTGCCAGCAGCTTAATCCAGGGACTAGCGAGTAGGGTCAATGAGCAGTTCTTC
>TRBJ1-5|.|.|TRBV5-5
CASSFTPGTNNQPQHF
TGTGCCAGCAGCTTCACCCCCGGGACAAATAATCAGCCCCAGCATTTT